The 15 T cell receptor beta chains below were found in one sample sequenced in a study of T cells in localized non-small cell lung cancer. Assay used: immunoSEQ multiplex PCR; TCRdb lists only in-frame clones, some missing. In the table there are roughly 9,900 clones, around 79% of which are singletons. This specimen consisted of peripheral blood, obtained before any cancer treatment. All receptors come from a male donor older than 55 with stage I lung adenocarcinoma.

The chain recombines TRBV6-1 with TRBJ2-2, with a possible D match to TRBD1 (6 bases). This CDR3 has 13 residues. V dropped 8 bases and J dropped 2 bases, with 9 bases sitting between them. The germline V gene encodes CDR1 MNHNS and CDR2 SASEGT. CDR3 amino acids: CASPDSNTGELFF. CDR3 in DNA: TGTGCCAGCCCGGACAGTAACACCGGGGAGCTGTTTTTT.

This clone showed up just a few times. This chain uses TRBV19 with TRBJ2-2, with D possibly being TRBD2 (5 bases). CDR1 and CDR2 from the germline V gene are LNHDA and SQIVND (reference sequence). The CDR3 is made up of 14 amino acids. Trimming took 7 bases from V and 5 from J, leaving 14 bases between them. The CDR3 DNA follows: TGTGCCAGTATGGGCGGAACTAGAACCGGGGAGCTGTTTTTT. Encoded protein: CASMGGTRTGELFF.

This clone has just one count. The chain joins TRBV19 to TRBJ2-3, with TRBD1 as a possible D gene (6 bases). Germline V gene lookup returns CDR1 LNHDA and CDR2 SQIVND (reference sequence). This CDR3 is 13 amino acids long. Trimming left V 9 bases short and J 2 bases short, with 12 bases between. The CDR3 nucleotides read TGTGCCAGCCGGGACACCAACACAGATACGCAGTATTTT. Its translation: CASRDTNTDTQYF.

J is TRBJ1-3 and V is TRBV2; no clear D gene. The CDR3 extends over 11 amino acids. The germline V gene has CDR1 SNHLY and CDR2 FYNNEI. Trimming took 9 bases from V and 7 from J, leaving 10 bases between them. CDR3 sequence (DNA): TGTGCCAGAGGAGCACGGAACACCATATATTTT. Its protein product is CARGARNTIYF.

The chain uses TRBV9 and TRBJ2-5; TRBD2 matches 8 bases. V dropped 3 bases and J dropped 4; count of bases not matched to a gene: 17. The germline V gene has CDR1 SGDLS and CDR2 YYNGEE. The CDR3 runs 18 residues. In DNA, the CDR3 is TGTGCCAGCAGCGGAGGGACGGGGGGGCCACGTTGGTTAGAGACCCAGTACTTC. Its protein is CASSGGTGGPRWLETQYF.

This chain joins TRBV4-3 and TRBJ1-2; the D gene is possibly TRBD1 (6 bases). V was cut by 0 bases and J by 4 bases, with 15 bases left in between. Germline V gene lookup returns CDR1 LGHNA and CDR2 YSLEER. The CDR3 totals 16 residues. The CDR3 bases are TGCGCCAGCAGCCAAGATCAGGGGCGGGGGATCTATGGCTACACCTTC. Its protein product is CASSQDQGRGIYGYTF.

CDR3 sequence (DNA): TGTGCCAGTAGTATCAGGACTAGCGGGGTTAATGAGCAGTTCTTC. Its protein product is CASSIRTSGVNEQFF. The chain combines TRBV19 with TRBJ2-1, with 12 nucleotides matching TRBD2. Germline V CDR1 and CDR2: LNHDA, SQIVND (reference sequence). The trim removed 3 bases at V and 7 bases at J, leaving 4 bases unmatched. This CDR3 contains 15 residues.

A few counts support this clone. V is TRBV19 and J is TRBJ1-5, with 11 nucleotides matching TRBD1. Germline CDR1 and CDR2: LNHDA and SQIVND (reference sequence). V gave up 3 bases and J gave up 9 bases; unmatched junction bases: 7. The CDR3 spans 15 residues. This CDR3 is CASSIPGQGVLPQHF. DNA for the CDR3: TGTGCCAGTAGTATCCCGGGACAGGGGGTTTTGCCCCAGCATTTT.

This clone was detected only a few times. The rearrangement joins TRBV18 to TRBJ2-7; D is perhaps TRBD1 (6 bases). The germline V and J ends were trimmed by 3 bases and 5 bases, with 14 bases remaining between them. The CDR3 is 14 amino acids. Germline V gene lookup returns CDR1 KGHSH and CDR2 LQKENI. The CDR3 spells CASSPRQESHEQYF. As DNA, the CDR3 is TGTGCCAGCTCACCTCGACAGGAATCCCACGAGCAGTACTTC.

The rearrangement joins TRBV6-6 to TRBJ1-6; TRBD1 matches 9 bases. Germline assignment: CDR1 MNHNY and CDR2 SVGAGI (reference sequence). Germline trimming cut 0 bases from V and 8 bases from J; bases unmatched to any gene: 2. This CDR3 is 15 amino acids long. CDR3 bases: TGTGCCAGCAGTTACTCCCGGACAGGGGATTCACCCCTCCACTTT. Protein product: CASSYSRTGDSPLHF.

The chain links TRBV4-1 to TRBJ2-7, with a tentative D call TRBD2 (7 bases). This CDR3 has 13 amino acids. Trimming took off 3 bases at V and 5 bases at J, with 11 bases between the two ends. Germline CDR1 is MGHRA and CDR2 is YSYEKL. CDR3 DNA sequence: TGCGCCAGCAGCCAGGTAGGGGGGGACGAGCAGTACTTC. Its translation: CASSQVGGDEQYF.

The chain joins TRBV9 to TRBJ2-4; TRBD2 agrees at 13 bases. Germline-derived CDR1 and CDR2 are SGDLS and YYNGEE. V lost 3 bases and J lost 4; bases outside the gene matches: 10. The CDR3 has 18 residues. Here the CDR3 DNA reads TGTGCCAGCAGCGCCGGGACTAGCGGGGTCCGATCAAAAAACATTCAGTACTTC. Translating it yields CASSAGTSGVRSKNIQYF.

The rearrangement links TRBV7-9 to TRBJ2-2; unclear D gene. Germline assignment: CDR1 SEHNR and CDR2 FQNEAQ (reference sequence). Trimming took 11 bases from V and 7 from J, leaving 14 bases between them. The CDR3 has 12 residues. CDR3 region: CAGQDGGGELFF. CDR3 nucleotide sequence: TGTGCCGGGCAGGACGGCGGCGGGGAGCTGTTTTTT.

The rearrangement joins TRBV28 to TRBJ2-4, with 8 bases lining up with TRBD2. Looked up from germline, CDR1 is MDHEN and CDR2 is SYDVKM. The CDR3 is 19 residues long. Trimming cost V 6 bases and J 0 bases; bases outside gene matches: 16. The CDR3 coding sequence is TGTGCCAGCAGCCGTGGGGCGGGGGGCTTCTTACTAGCCAAAAACATTCAGTACTTC. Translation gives CASSRGAGGFLLAKNIQYF.

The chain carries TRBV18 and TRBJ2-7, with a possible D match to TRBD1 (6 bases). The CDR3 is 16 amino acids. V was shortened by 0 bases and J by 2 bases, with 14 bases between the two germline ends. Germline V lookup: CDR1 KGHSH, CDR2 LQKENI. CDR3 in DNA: TGTGCCAGCTCACCACCTGGCCAGGGGAGCCCCTACGAGCAGTACTTC. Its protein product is CASSPPGQGSPYEQYF.